This TCR beta chain was identified in a study of T cell responses to AZD1222 COVID-19 vaccine. Study overall: Pooled together were second doses at about 4 or about 12 weeks.

Produced via immunoSEQ multiplex PCR; TCRdb's table is partial and in-frame only. The sample yields about 190,000 clones, around 92% seen once. The V segment lost 3 bases and the J segment 3 bases; nucleotides outside the gene matches: 6. The CDR3 covers 15 residues. The germline gives CDR1 SGHRS, CDR2 YFSETQ. Overall study findings and caveats: Only a handful of individuals given AZD1222 were seropositive at baseline. Unmutated regions of variants are reportedly targeted by nearly half of spike-specific TCRs.

Concerning this clone itself: As yet, its antigen is unknown.

This specimen was peripheral blood, taken on day 0 of AZD1222 vaccination. The TCR originated in an adult in good health. This rearrangement joins TRBV5-1 to TRBJ1-2; 9 nucleotides line up with TRBD1. The CDR3 loop reads CASSSSRDRDYGYTF. As DNA, the CDR3 is TGCGCCAGCAGCTCGAGCCGGGACAGGGACTATGGCTACACCTTC.